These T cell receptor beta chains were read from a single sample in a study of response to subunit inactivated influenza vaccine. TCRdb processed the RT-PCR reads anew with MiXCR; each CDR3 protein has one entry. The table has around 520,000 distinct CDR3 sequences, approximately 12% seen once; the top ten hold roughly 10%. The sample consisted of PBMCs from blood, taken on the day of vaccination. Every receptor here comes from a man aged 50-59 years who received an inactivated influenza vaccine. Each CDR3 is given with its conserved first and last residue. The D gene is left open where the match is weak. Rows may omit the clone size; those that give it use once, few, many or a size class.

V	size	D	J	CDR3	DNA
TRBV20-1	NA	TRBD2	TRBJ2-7	CSARLAGRYEQYF	TGCAGTGCCAGACTAGCGGGACGCTACGAGCAGTACTTC
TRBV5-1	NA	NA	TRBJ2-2	CASSLRFNRQGQYTGELFF	TGCGCCAGCAGCCTGAGATTTAATCGGCAGGGGCAATACACCGGGGAGCTGTTTTTT
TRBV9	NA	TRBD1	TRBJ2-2	CASSARQGAGELFF	TGTGCCAGCAGCGCCCGACAGGGCGCCGGGGAGCTGTTTTTT
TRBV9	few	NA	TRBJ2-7	CASSVGGPSSYEQYF	TGTGCCAGCAGCGTAGGGGGACCGTCCTCCTACGAGCAGTACTTC
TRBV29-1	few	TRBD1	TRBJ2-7	CSAAPGQGLYEQYF	TGCAGCGCCGCCCCCGGACAGGGACTCTACGAGCAGTACTTC
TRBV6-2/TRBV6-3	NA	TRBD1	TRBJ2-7	CASSYATGVSYEQYF	TGTGCCAGCAGTTATGCTACAGGGGTCTCCTACGAGCAGTACTTC
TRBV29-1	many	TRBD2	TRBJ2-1	CSAPGLAGGSSYNEQFF	TGCAGCGCTCCGGGACTAGCGGGGGGCAGCTCCTACAATGAGCAGTTCTTC
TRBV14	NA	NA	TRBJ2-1	CASSQVARVVEQFF	TGTGCCAGCAGCCAAGTGGCCAGGGTGGTTGAGCAGTTCTTC
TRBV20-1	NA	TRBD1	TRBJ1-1	CSAPRTGANTEAFF	TGCAGTGCTCCCCGGACAGGGGCTAACACTGAAGCTTTCTTT
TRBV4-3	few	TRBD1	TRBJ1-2	CASSQEVQGRNYGYTF	TGCGCCAGCAGCCAAGAAGTACAGGGGAGGAACTATGGCTACACCTTC
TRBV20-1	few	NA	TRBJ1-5	CSAAALGTLHQPQHF	TGCAGTGCAGCAGCGTTAGGGACACTCCATCAGCCCCAGCATTTT
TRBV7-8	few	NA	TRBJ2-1	CASSPSTASAWNEQFF	TGTGCCAGCAGCCCGTCGACGGCTAGCGCCTGGAATGAGCAGTTCTTC
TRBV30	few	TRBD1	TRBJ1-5	CAWSPRDRNNQPQHF	TGTGCCTGGTCGCCCCGGGACAGAAACAATCAGCCCCAGCATTTT
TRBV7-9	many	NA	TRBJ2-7	CASSLAAWGEQYF	TGTGCCAGCAGCTTAGCCGCCTGGGGGGAGCAGTACTTC
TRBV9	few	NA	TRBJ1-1	CASSLEGDAEAFF	TGTGCCAGCAGCCTCGAGGGGGACGCTGAAGCTTTCTTT
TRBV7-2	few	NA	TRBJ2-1	CASSEETYNEQFF	TGTGCCAGCAGCGAGGAGACCTACAATGAGCAGTTCTTC
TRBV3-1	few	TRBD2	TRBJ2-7	CASSHFSPGLAGHEQYF	TGTGCCAGCAGCCACTTCTCCCCGGGACTAGCGGGCCACGAGCAGTACTTC
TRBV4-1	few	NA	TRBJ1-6	CASSQGGQTSSYNSPLHF	TGCGCCAGCAGCCAAGGAGGGCAGACGAGCTCCTATAATTCACCCCTCCACTTT
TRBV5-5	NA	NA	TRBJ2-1	CASSLFPNSYNEQFF	TGTGCCAGCAGCTTGTTTCCGAATTCCTACAATGAGCAGTTCTTC
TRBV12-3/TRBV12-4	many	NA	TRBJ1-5	CASRSRLDSNQPQHF	TGTGCCAGCAGATCTCGACTGGATAGCAATCAGCCCCAGCATTTT
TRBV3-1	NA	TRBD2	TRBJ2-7	CASSELAGVGQQYF	TGTGCCAGCAGCGAACTAGCGGGAGTGGGTCAGCAGTACTTC
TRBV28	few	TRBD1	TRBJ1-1	CASTSGGMNTEAFF	TGTGCCAGCACCTCAGGGGGGATGAACACTGAAGCTTTCTTT
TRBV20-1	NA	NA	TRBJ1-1	CSAKGRVNTEAFF	TGCAGTGCTAAGGGCAGGGTGAACACTGAAGCTTTCTTT
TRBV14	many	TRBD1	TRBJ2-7	CASSTRGRLYEQYF	TGTGCCAGCAGCACAAGGGGGCGTCTGTACGAGCAGTACTTC